This entry lists 7 T cell receptor beta chains sequenced from one sample in a study of blood T cell repertoires in COVID-19 (dated by TCRdb to the early 2020s). The library relied on the immunoSEQ multiplex PCR assay. The immuneACCESS repertoire file appears here via TCRdb, limited to in-frame rearrangements. These files lack a portion of the clones; in checked studies, under half of the deficit traces to unresolved V genes, and the cause of the others is not known. The sample records about 15,000 clones, 85% to 95% of which are singletons. Around 8% of the sample is in the top ten clones. Sequenced sample: peripheral blood. The receptors were gathered from a human donor with active COVID-19. The donor label of this sample is uncertain.

The V and J genes are TRBV18 and TRBJ2-5, with a weak D call TRBD1 (5 bases). V lost 1 base to trimming and J lost 3 bases, with 12 bases between them. The V gene's germline CDR1 is KGHSH and CDR2 LQKENI. This CDR3 contains 15 residues. CDR3: CASSPLQDKEETQYF. DNA for the CDR3: TGTGCCAGCTCACCACTTCAGGACAAGGAAGAGACCCAGTACTTC.

The V call is TRBV5-1, the J call TRBJ2-1, with D maybe TRBD2 (5 bases). Germline V gene sequence: CDR1 SGHRS, CDR2 YFSETQ. There are 15 residues in the CDR3. V shed 4 bases and J shed 7 bases, with 18 bases lying between them. CDR3 in amino acids: CASSTEGPGTNEQFF. The CDR3 coding sequence is TGCGCCAGCAGCACCGAGGGTCCGGGCACGAATGAGCAGTTCTTC.

This clone came up a few times. Sequence at one end of the junction differs from germline and may be a read error. V gene TRBV29-1 combines with J gene TRBJ1-1, with D unresolved. The germline CDR1 and CDR2 sequences are SQVTM and ANQGSEA. The CDR3 spans 13 residues. CDR3 bases: TGCAGCGTTCAAGACGGTATGAACACTGAAGCTTTCTTT. The encoded protein is CSVQDGMNTEAFF.

The chain combines TRBV14 with TRBJ1-1; 9 bases are shared with TRBD1. Germline V gene lookup returns CDR1 SGHDN and CDR2 FVKESK. The CDR3 has 15 amino acids. With V trimmed by 5 bases and J by 6 bases, 10 bases remained unmatched. CDR3 in amino acids: CASSRLGQGIPEAFF. CDR3 coding DNA: TGTGCCAGCAGCAGACTCGGACAGGGGATACCTGAAGCTTTCTTT.

This chain uses TRBV4-3 with TRBJ2-1; TRBD1 aligns across 9 bases. CDR1 LGHNA and CDR2 YSLEER come from the germline V gene. The CDR3 extends over 15 amino acids. The J segment lost 5 bases and the V segment lost 3 bases, leaving 5 bases of the junction unmatched. In DNA, the CDR3 is TGCGCCAGCAGCCACGACAGGGGGTGGGACAATGAGCAGTTCTTC. Its protein is CASSHDRGWDNEQFF.

The chain employs TRBV6-1 and TRBJ2-5, with TRBD2 matching over 8 bases. Germline lookup yields CDR1 MNHNS and CDR2 SASEGT. V shed 2 bases and J 2 bases; nucleotides not matched to a gene: 4. The CDR3 covers 15 residues. CDR3 region: CASSESRGGQETQYF. CDR3 sequence (DNA): TGTGCCAGCAGTGAATCTCGGGGGGGACAAGAGACCCAGTACTTC.

The chain joins TRBV29-1 to TRBJ1-1; the D gene is possibly TRBD1 (5 bases). The CDR3 consists of 14 residues. Trimming pared 0 bases from V and 1 base from J, leaving 9 bases between. Germline values: CDR1 SQVTM, CDR2 ANQGSEA. Written as DNA, the CDR3 is TGCAGCGTTGAAGATTGGCAGGGGAACACTGAAGCTTTCTTT. Its protein product is CSVEDWQGNTEAFF.